The 5 T cell receptor beta chains in this list originate from one sample, sequenced in a study of blood T cells in healthy people across ages. Next came a second PCR, run for about 7 to 12 cycles, which used a sample-barcoded 5' primer along with a J-beta primer mix. Via MiXCR, TCRdb re-called the 5' RACE reads, giving one row per CDR3 protein. The repertoire holds around 670,000 distinct CDR3 sequences, less than 35% seen once, with approximately 15% in the top ten. Input material: blood. These receptors all stem from a woman older than 75 in good health.

This clonotype was counted between two and nine times. This chain links TRBV7-9 with TRBJ2-7, with TRBD1 matching 9 bases. The tail of the sequence fits TRBJ2-5 better, so the J call may be wrong. CDR3 size: 16 residues. Germline CDR1 SEHNR, CDR2 FQNEAQ (reference sequence). CDR3 in DNA: TGTGCCAGCAGCGGCATGGGACAGGGCCGTGTGGTGACCCAGTACTTC. Translation gives CASSGMGQGRVVTQYF.

CDR3 DNA: TGCAGTGCCCAAGACGGGGTACGGGAGACCCAGTACTTC. Amino acids: CSAQDGVRETQYF. The V and J genes are TRBV20-1 and TRBJ2-5; tentatively, D is TRBD2 (5 bases). V gave up 6 bases and J gave up 5 bases, with 16 bases separating them. Germline assignment: CDR1 DFQATT and CDR2 SNEGSKA (reference sequence). The CDR3 totals 13 residues.

Notes on this clonotype: The junction shows a germline mismatch at one end, possibly a read error. CDR3 protein: CASSERLSGANVRTF. In DNA form, the CDR3 reads TGTGCCAGCAGTGAAAGGCTATCTGGGGCCAACGTCCGGACTTTC. This rearrangement joins TRBV2 to TRBJ2-6; TRBD1 might be the D (5 bases). There are 15 residues in the CDR3. CDR1 SNHLY and CDR2 FYNNEI come from the germline V gene.

This clonotype was detected many times. The chain joins TRBV7-9 to TRBJ2-1, with D uncertain. Trimming shortened V by 2 bases and J by 6 bases, and 8 bases separated the two germline ends. The CDR3 totals 13 residues. Germline V gives CDR1 SEHNR, CDR2 FQNEAQ (reference sequence). This chain's CDR3 is CASSLPPLNEQFF. CDR3 sequence (DNA): TGTGCCAGCAGCTTACCCCCACTCAATGAGCAGTTCTTC.

With regard to this clonotype: A much larger clone sits a single nucleotide away, making a read error possible. J is TRBJ1-4 and V is TRBV10-3; D gene uncertain. In germline, CDR1 is ENHRY, CDR2 SYGVKD. The CDR3 is 14 residues long. The CDR3 protein is CATSESRGNEKLFF. CDR3 nucleotides: TGTGCCACCAGTGAGTCTCGGGGAAATGAAAAACTGTTTTTT.